The 5 T cell receptor beta chains given below trace back to one sample, sequenced in a study of cytomegalovirus exposure and HLA in healthy donors. Amplification used 60 Vbeta primers and 13 Jbeta primers. Clones were sequenced by immunoSEQ multiplex PCR, and TCRdb holds only the in-frame ones, with some missing. The sample yields approximately 100,000 clones, 80% to 90% seen once. Specimen: PBMCs. All receptors come from a woman aged 18-29 years in good health and CMV-seronegative.

This chain connects TRBV15 to TRBJ2-7; D is perhaps TRBD1 (7 bases). The germline V gene has CDR1 LNHNV and CDR2 YYDKDF (reference sequence). This CDR3 is 17 amino acids long. Deletions cut 0 bases from V and 0 bases from J, with 15 bases between. The CDR3 reads CATSRDGGGRSSYEQYF. The CDR3 nucleotides read TGTGCCACCAGCAGAGATGGAGGGGGCCGAAGCTCCTACGAGCAGTACTTC.

The chain recombines TRBV5-1 with TRBJ2-1; 9 bases match TRBD1. Looked up from germline, CDR1 is SGHRS and CDR2 is YFSETQ. Trimming removed 0 bases from V and 8 bases from J; junction bases left unmatched: 9. This CDR3 is 16 amino acids long. The CDR3 sequence: CASSLVSGTGSDEQFF. The DNA of the CDR3 is TGCGCCAGCAGCTTGGTTTCCGGGACAGGGAGCGATGAGCAGTTCTTC.

The V call is TRBV7-9, the J call TRBJ2-1; D is undetermined. Per the germline V gene, CDR1 is SEHNR and CDR2 is FQNEAQ (reference sequence). There are 14 residues in the CDR3. Trimming removed 5 bases from V and 8 bases from J, with 16 bases in between. This CDR3 is CASSPLPTLDEQFF. CDR3 coding DNA: TGTGCCAGCAGCCCACTGCCTACTCTGGATGAGCAGTTCTTC. Supplemented by reference TRBV7-9 and TRBJ2-1, the full variable domain reads DTGVSQNPRHKITKRGQNVTFRCDPISEHNRLYWYRQTLGQGPEFLTYFQNEAQLEKSRLLSDRFSAERPKGSFSTLEIQRTEQGDSAMYLCASSPLPTLDEQFFGPGTRLTVL.

The rearrangement uses TRBV7-2 and TRBJ2-7; D gene unclear. Trimming took off 1 base at V and 2 bases at J, with 3 bases between the two ends. The CDR3 runs to 12 residues. CDR1 and CDR2 (germline): SGHTA, FQGNSA. CDR3 bases: TGTGCCAGCAGCTTAGATACCTACGAGCAGTACTTC. It translates to CASSLDTYEQYF.

This chain joins TRBV7-9 and TRBJ2-5; 8 bases fit TRBD1. The CDR3 contains 14 residues. Trimming took 3 bases from V and 5 from J; bases not matched to a gene: 5. The germline V gene has CDR1 SEHNR and CDR2 FQNEAQ (reference sequence). CDR3 in DNA: TGTGCCAGCAGCTTCAGGGGGCGTGACGAGACCCAGTACTTC. The encoded protein is CASSFRGRDETQYF.